Below, 15 T cell receptor beta chains from the same sample are listed, as sequenced in a study of shared clonotypes between healthy human individuals. Naive CD8 cells lacked CD45RO and underwent positive selection for CCR7, leaving out terminally differentiated effector memory CD45RA+ cells. Assay: immunoSEQ multiplex PCR; the TCRdb copy retains only in-frame clones and omits some. The sample includes some 2 million clones, roughly 94% of them seen just once. Source material: naive CD8+ T cells sorted from blood. Receptor source: a man aged 18 to 30 in good health.

This chain connects TRBV7-9 to TRBJ1-1, with 10 bases aligning to TRBD1. This CDR3 spans 17 amino acids. The V and J ends lost 1 base and 0 bases, in that order; junction bases with no gene match: 5. CDR1 SEHNR and CDR2 FQNEAQ come from the germline V gene (reference sequence). The CDR3 DNA reads as TGTGCCAGCAGCTTAGAGGGACAGGGGTGGATGAACACTGAAGCTTTCTTT. Its protein is CASSLEGQGWMNTEAFF.

V is TRBV4-2 and J is TRBJ2-7; D is undetermined. The CDR3 covers 16 residues. Germline V gives CDR1 LGHNA, CDR2 YNFKEQ. V was clipped by 0 bases and J by 2 bases, with 14 bases between them. CDR3: CASSQDGSTSTYEQYF. CDR3 sequence (DNA): TGTGCCAGCAGCCAAGATGGTTCGACTTCCACCTACGAGCAGTACTTC.

The chain uses TRBV6-5 and TRBJ1-2, with a possible D match to TRBD1 (5 bases). The CDR3 contains 13 residues. V was clipped by 6 bases and J by 7 bases, with 15 bases between them. Germline values: CDR1 MNHEY, CDR2 SVGAGI. CDR3: CASSPPGGSGYTF. The DNA of the CDR3 is TGTGCCAGCAGCCCCCCCGGGGGGTCTGGCTACACCTTC.

The chain combines TRBV7-9 with TRBJ2-3, with 11 bases aligning to TRBD2. Germline V CDR1 and CDR2: SEHNR, FQNEAQ (reference sequence). The CDR3 is made up of 15 amino acids. V was pared by 5 bases and J by 4 bases, with 5 bases of the junction left unmatched. As DNA, the CDR3 is TGTGCCAGCAGCCCGACTAGCGGGAATGCAGATACGCAGTATTTT. Amino acids: CASSPTSGNADTQYF.

The V gene is TRBV6-6, the J gene TRBJ2-5; 9 bases match TRBD2. The CDR3 is made up of 15 amino acids. Trimming removed 4 bases from V and 2 bases from J; junction bases left unmatched: 5. Germline assignment: CDR1 MNHNY and CDR2 SVGAGI (reference sequence). CDR3 bases: TGTGCCAGCAGTTCGTGGCGGGAGGGTCAAGAGACCCAGTACTTC. Its translation: CASSSWREGQETQYF.

V gene TRBV5-1 combines with J gene TRBJ2-2, with 8 nucleotides matching TRBD1. The J segment lost 5 bases and the V segment lost 4 bases, leaving 10 bases of the junction unmatched. CDR3 size: 16 residues. Germline V gene lookup returns CDR1 SGHRS and CDR2 YFSETQ. The CDR3 here is CASSTSGGEGTGELFF. CDR3 nucleotides: TGCGCCAGCAGCACCTCAGGGGGCGAGGGAACCGGGGAGCTGTTTTTT.

The chain has TRBV19 and TRBJ2-7; D not certain. V shed 3 bases and J shed 3 bases, with 9 bases lying between them. Germline CDR1 reads LNHDA; CDR2 reads SQIVND (reference sequence). This CDR3 region has 13 residues. CDR3 protein: CASSIDHFYEQYF. For the CDR3, the DNA is TGTGCCAGTAGTATCGACCATTTCTACGAGCAGTACTTC.

This chain uses TRBV5-6 with TRBJ2-3; TRBD2 matches at 11 bases. The germline gives CDR1 SGHDT, CDR2 YYEEEE. The CDR3 contains 15 residues. Germline trimming cut 1 base from V and 6 bases from J; bases unmatched to any gene: 4. The CDR3 spells CASSLLAGGSDTQYF. CDR3 nucleotide sequence: TGTGCCAGCAGCTTGTTAGCGGGGGGGTCCGATACGCAGTATTTT.

The chain has TRBV13 and TRBJ1-4, with D unclear. Germline CDR1 and CDR2: PRHDT and FYEKMQ (reference sequence). Trimming removed 6 bases at V and 4 bases at J, with 15 bases between. CDR3 size: 15 residues. The CDR3 bases are TGTGCCAGCAGTCTCTCTGGGGTTTTTAATGAAAAACTGTTTTTT. Translating gives CASSLSGVFNEKLFF.

The CDR3 DNA follows: TGTGCCAGCAGTCCTCCGGGACAGACCTTTTACGCTTTCTTT. Its translation: CASSPPGQTFYAFF. The J gene is TRBJ1-1, the V gene TRBV27; TRBD1 aligns across 7 bases. V was pared by 5 bases and J by 11 bases, with 14 bases of the junction left unmatched. CDR1 MNHEY and CDR2 SMNVEV come from the germline V gene (reference sequence). This CDR3 is 14 amino acids long.

V is TRBV4-3 and J is TRBJ2-5; 10 bases are a match to TRBD2. V shed 0 bases, J shed 1 base, and the junction held 11 bases outside the gene matches. CDR1 and CDR2 from the germline V gene are LGHNA and YSLEER. CDR3 size: 19 residues. The CDR3 nucleotides are TGCGCCAGCAGCCAAGATCAAACCACTAGCGGGGCGATCCAAGAGACCCAGTACTTC. It is translated as CASSQDQTTSGAIQETQYF.

Details on this clone: This sample includes further DNA sequences coding for the same CDR3. This chain's CDR3 is CASSLVGGKETQYF. The CDR3 nucleotides are TGTGCCAGCAGCCTCGTAGGAGGTAAAGAGACCCAGTACTTC. The chain recombines TRBV7-9 with TRBJ2-5; D is perhaps TRBD2 (5 bases). From germline, CDR1 is SEHNR and CDR2 FQNEAQ (reference sequence). This CDR3 has 14 residues. V gave up 5 bases and J gave up 3 bases, with 13 bases separating them.

In the case of this clone: A junction boundary mismatches the germline segment, possibly from a read error. The V and J genes are TRBV6-5 and TRBJ1-2, with D hard to call. The CDR3 runs to 15 residues. CDR1 and CDR2 (germline): MNHEY, SVGAGI. The CDR3 DNA sequence: TGTGCCAGCAGTTACTCGCCATCGGTTATCTATAGCTACACCTTC. It encodes CASSYSPSVIYSYTF.

This clone came up once. The chain links TRBV9 to TRBJ2-5; 8 nucleotides match TRBD1. The CDR3 extends over 16 amino acids. The ends lost 2 bases at V and 5 bases at J; junction bases unmatched: 11. The germline V gene has CDR1 SGDLS and CDR2 YYNGEE. The CDR3 here is CASSVAGQGPAETQYF. The CDR3 DNA is TGTGCCAGCAGCGTGGCTGGACAGGGCCCCGCGGAGACCCAGTACTTC. The full variable domain, completed using reference TRBV9 and TRBJ2-5, is DSGVTQTPKHLITATGQRVTLRCSPRSGDLSVYWYQQSLDQGLQFLIQYYNGEERAKGNILERFSAQQFPDLHSELNLSSLELGDSALYFCASSVAGQGPAETQYFGPGTRLLVL.

The rearrangement joins TRBV29-1 to TRBJ2-5; tentative D call: TRBD2 (5 bases). CDR3 length: 14 amino acids. The germline V gene has CDR1 SQVTM and CDR2 ANQGSEA. Trimming removed 2 bases at V and 5 bases at J, with 15 bases between. CDR3 sequence: CSVEMQDYWETQYF. Here the CDR3 DNA reads TGCAGCGTTGAAATGCAAGACTACTGGGAGACCCAGTACTTC.